Listed below are T cell receptor beta chains from one sample, sequenced in a study of control samples from healthy donors and cancer patients. Libraries were prepared by immunoSEQ multiplex PCR; TCRdb keeps only in-frame clonotypes and omits some of them. The data contain about 86,000 clones, roughly 89% of them singletons. The specimen was PBMCs. These receptors came from a woman between 45 and 65 years old with colorectal cancer. Both conserved end residues are part of each CDR3. D genes are given only for firm matches. Clone size is given for some rows only: seen once, a few or many times, or a class if the clone is expanded.

-	TRBD1	TRBJ1-1	TRBV6-5	CASITGQGGTEAFF	TGTGCCAGCATTACGGGACAGGGGGGCACTGAAGCTTTCTTT
-	-	TRBJ2-2	TRBV14	CASSQSTGELFF	TGTGCCAGCAGCCAGAGCACCGGGGAGCTGTTTTTT
-	-	TRBJ2-3	TRBV4-1	CASSQETLKGSLTDTQYF	TGCGCCAGCAGCCAAGAGACGCTAAAGGGGTCGTTGACAGATACGCAGTATTTT
-	-	TRBJ1-1	TRBV2	CASSEALQGMNTEAFF	TGTGCCAGCAGTGAAGCGCTTCAGGGGATGAACACTGAAGCTTTCTTT
-	TRBD1	TRBJ1-5	TRBV4-1	CASSQDPTGGNQPQHF	TGCGCCAGCAGCCAAGACCCGACAGGGGGGAATCAGCCCCAGCATTTT
-	-	TRBJ2-3	TRBV5-1	CASSWGLGGATDTQYF	TGCGCCAGCAGCTGGGGGCTTGGCGGAGCCACAGATACGCAGTATTTT
-	-	TRBJ2-3	TRBV7-9	CASSSWGTDTQYF	TGTGCCAGCAGCTCTTGGGGGACAGATACGCAGTATTTT
-	-	TRBJ2-5	TRBV3-1/TRBV3-2	CASSQEVTRPEAQYF	TGTGCCAGCAGCCAAGAAGTGACCCGTCCAGAAGCCCAGTACTTC
-	-	TRBJ1-5	TRBV6-1	CASSESGYQPQHF	TGTGCCAGCAGTGAATCAGGATATCAGCCCCAGCATTTT
-	-	TRBJ1-3	TRBV20-1	CSASGWGNTIYF	TGCAGTGCTAGTGGGTGGGGAAACACCATATATTTT
-	-	TRBJ2-1	TRBV10-2	CASSTRVGGNEQFF	TGCGCCAGCAGTACCCGGGTTGGGGGCAATGAGCAGTTCTTC
-	-	TRBJ1-2	TRBV19	CASRRDRTNYGYTF	TGTGCCAGTAGGCGGGACCGCACCAACTATGGCTACACCTTC
-	-	TRBJ1-5	TRBV30	CAWSKQRDQPQHF	TGTGCCTGGAGTAAGCAGAGAGATCAGCCCCAGCATTTT
-	-	TRBJ1-1	TRBV5-1	CASTGQVNTEAFF	TGCGCCAGCACGGGTCAGGTGAACACTGAAGCTTTCTTT
-	-	TRBJ1-1	TRBV24-1	CATSDRWGEAFF	TGTGCCACCAGTGACCGGTGGGGGGAAGCTTTCTTT
-	TRBD1	TRBJ1-2	TRBV28	CASRIPDRAGYTF	TGTGCCAGCAGGATACCCGACAGGGCTGGCTACACCTTC
-	TRBD1	TRBJ2-3	TRBV27	CASSSRDRGRTDTQYF	TGTGCCAGCAGTTCCCGGGACAGGGGACGCACAGATACGCAGTATTTT
-	TRBD1	TRBJ1-2	TRBV9	CASSVGDREWGYTF	TGTGCCAGCAGCGTAGGGGACAGGGAATGGGGCTACACCTTC
-	TRBD1	TRBJ2-3	TRBV6-5	CASSRSGTGADTQYF	TGTGCCAGCAGCCGATCCGGGACAGGGGCAGATACGCAGTATTTT
once	-	TRBJ1-1	TRBV7-2	CASSSAPGFITEAFF	TGTGCCAGCAGCTCAGCACCTGGATTCATCACTGAAGCTTTCTTT
-	TRBD2	TRBJ2-5	TRBV5-1	CASSLTTSGVSGETQYF	TGCGCCAGCAGCTTGACTACTAGCGGGGTATCGGGAGAGACCCAGTACTTC
once	-	TRBJ1-2	TRBV2	CASKAPGSYGYTF	TGTGCCAGCAAGGCCCCAGGGAGCTATGGCTACACCTTC
-	TRBD2	TRBJ2-3	TRBV2	CASSDGGGVDTQYF	TGTGCCAGCAGTGACGGCGGGGGGGTAGATACGCAGTATTTT
-	-	TRBJ2-5	TRBV7-2	CASSLGAQETQYF	TGTGCCAGCAGCTTAGGAGCCCAAGAGACCCAGTACTTC
-	TRBD1	TRBJ2-5	TRBV15	CATSSAGQGMETQYF	TGTGCCACCAGCAGTGCGGGACAGGGGATGGAGACCCAGTACTTC
-	TRBD2	TRBJ2-3	TRBV7-2	CASSSHSGVITDTQYF	TGTGCCAGCAGTTCCCATAGCGGGGTGATAACAGATACGCAGTATTTT
-	-	TRBJ1-4	TRBV21-1	CASSKGRAGGNEKLFF	TGTGCCAGCAGCAAAGGGCGGGCAGGGGGCAATGAAAAACTGTTTTTT
-	TRBD1	TRBJ2-2	TRBV28	CASSSGQGTGELFF	TGTGCCAGCAGTTCGGGACAGGGTACCGGGGAGCTGTTTTTT
-	TRBD1	TRBJ1-2	TRBV5-1	CASSWDRGDYGYTF	TGCGCCAGCAGCTGGGACAGGGGAGACTATGGCTACACCTTC
-	-	TRBJ1-4	TRBV2	CASSDRAKLFF	TGTGCCAGCAGTGATCGGGCGAAACTGTTTTTT
-	-	TRBJ1-1	TRBV7-2	CASSLEGREAFF	TGTGCCAGCAGCTTAGAGGGGAGAGAAGCTTTCTTT
-	-	TRBJ2-3	TRBV2	CASSPQNTQYF	TGTGCCAGCAGCCCCCAAAATACGCAGTATTTT
few	-	TRBJ1-5	TRBV9	CASSVSINQPQHF	TGTGCCAGCAGCGTGTCAATTAATCAGCCCCAGCATTTT
once	-	TRBJ2-5	TRBV30	CAWSPWTEALETQYF	TGTGCCTGGAGTCCGTGGACAGAAGCTTTAGAGACCCAGTACTTC
-	TRBD1	TRBJ2-5	TRBV28	CASSSNYRGRETQYF	TGTGCCAGCAGTTCGAACTACAGGGGACGAGAGACCCAGTACTTC
-	-	TRBJ2-5	TRBV14	CASSQLVRNQETQYF	TGTGCCAGCAGCCAACTGGTTCGTAACCAAGAGACCCAGTACTTC
-	TRBD1	TRBJ1-2	TRBV19	CASSSGQVYGYTF	TGTGCCAGTAGTTCCGGACAGGTCTATGGCTACACCTTC
-	TRBD1	TRBJ1-4	TRBV4-3	CASSQDLTGSNEKLFF	TGCGCCAGCAGCCAAGATCTGACAGGGTCTAATGAAAAACTGTTTTTT
-	TRBD1	TRBJ1-1	TRBV12-5	CASGVRQGSRDTEAFF	TGTGCTAGTGGGGTACGACAGGGCTCTCGGGACACTGAAGCTTTCTTT
-	-	TRBJ2-4	TRBV6-5	CASSYRREGNIQYF	TGTGCCAGCAGTTACCGCAGGGAAGGAAACATTCAGTACTTC
-	-	TRBJ1-2	TRBV28	CASSLTHYGYTF	TGTGCCAGCAGTTTAACCCACTATGGCTACACCTTC
-	-	TRBJ1-4	TRBV5-1	CASSPGGATNEKLFF	TGCGCCAGCAGCCCGGGGGGGGCTACTAATGAAAAACTGTTTTTT
-	TRBD1	TRBJ2-2	TRBV13	CASSPRDRGHAGELFF	TGTGCCAGCAGCCCCCGGGACAGGGGGCACGCCGGGGAGCTGTTTTTT